Detailed here is one TCR beta chain. Its target is unknown. Data came from immunoSEQ multiplex PCR; TCRdb stores just in-frame clones and leaves some out. The profile shows about 79,000 clones, around 80% of them singletons. The sample is drawn from a study of PD-1 blockade in mismatch repair-deficient tumors. About the study: Enrolled about 2013-2017, patients had progressing, pretreated mismatch repair-deficient cancers of approximately 13 types. Overall study results and limits: After pembrolizumab, tumor-resident clones rose rapidly, then generally contracted before radiologic responses.

Trimming took off 0 bases at V and 0 bases at J, with 9 bases between the two ends. From germline, CDR1 is LGHNA and CDR2 YSLEER. This CDR3 contains 15 residues. TCR sequencing covered a few patients who responded to pembrolizumab. The sequencing used peripheral blood, collected 44 weeks after starting pembrolizumab. This chain joins TRBV4-3 and TRBJ2-7, with unresolved D. The TCR comes from an adult with mismatch repair-deficient cancer. This chain's CDR3 is CASSQDYTVSYEQYF. The CDR3 nucleotides read TGCGCCAGCAGCCAAGATTACACAGTCTCCTACGAGCAGTACTTC.